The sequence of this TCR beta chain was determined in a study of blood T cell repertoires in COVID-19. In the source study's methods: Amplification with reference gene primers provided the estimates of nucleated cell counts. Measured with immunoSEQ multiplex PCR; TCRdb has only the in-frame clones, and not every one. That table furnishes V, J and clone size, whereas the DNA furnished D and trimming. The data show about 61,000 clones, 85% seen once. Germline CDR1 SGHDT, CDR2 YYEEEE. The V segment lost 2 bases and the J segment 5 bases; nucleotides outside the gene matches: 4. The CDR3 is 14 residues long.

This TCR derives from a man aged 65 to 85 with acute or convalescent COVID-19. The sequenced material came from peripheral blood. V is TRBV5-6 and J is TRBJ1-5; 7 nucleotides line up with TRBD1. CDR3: CASSLSGGDQPQHF. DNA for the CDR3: TGTGCCAGCAGCTTATCAGGGGGAGATCAGCCCCAGCATTTT.